These 19 T cell receptor beta chains originate from one sample sequenced in a study of post-analysis software for immune sequencing data. cDNA libraries for TCR beta contained unique molecular identifiers. TCRdb reanalysed the PCR reads using MiXCR and keeps one entry per CDR3 protein. The sample lists under 650,000 distinct CDR3 sequences, around 40% seen once, with 1.5% to 2% in the top ten. General study results and limits: There were five or six TRBV segments more frequent in patients than controls, and TRBV5-6, TRBV5-1 and TRBV20-1 were among them.

Their antigen targets remain unknown. Sequenced: blood. Source of these receptors: a girl aged 5-17 years with multiple sclerosis.

This clonotype was seen only a few times. J is TRBJ2-1 and V is TRBV5-1; 7 bases are shared with TRBD1. V shed 2 bases, J shed 1 base, and the junction held 6 bases outside the gene matches. CDR3 length: 16 amino acids. Germline-derived CDR1 and CDR2 are SGHRS and YFSETQ. CDR3 amino acids: CASSLRKGASYNEQFF. CDR3 nucleotides: TGCGCCAGCAGCTTAAGGAAGGGGGCATCCTACAATGAGCAGTTCTTC.

The chain employs TRBV12-3 or TRBV12-4 and TRBJ2-7; TRBD2 matches 7 bases. This CDR3 contains 15 residues. V shed 3 bases and J 0 bases; nucleotides not matched to a gene: 5. For the CDR3, the DNA is TGTGCCAGCAGTTTCCGCGGGACTAACTCCTACGAGCAGTACTTC. Protein product: CASSFRGTNSYEQYF.

The CDR3 DNA follows: TGCAGTGCTAGGGGGGGAAGCTATGGCTACACCTTC. This sequence encodes CSARGGSYGYTF. The V gene is TRBV20-1, the J gene TRBJ1-2, with TRBD1 as a possible D gene (5 bases). The CDR3 length is 12 residues. The V gene lost 3 bases and the J gene lost 4 bases, with 9 bases spanning the gap. Germline CDR1 and CDR2: DFQATT and SNEGSKA (reference sequence).

The gene calls are TRBV5-1 and TRBJ2-1, with 12 bases fitting TRBD2. CDR3 length: 17 residues. Germline values: CDR1 SGHRS, CDR2 YFSETQ. V dropped 4 bases and J dropped 3; count of bases not matched to a gene: 8. CDR3 region: CASSPDGLAGIYNEQFF. For the CDR3, the DNA is TGCGCCAGCAGCCCGGATGGACTAGCGGGGATCTACAATGAGCAGTTCTTC.

The CDR3: CATRGTENNQPQHF. The CDR3 bases are TGTGCCACCCGAGGGACGGAAAACAATCAGCCCCAGCATTTT. The J gene is TRBJ1-5, the V gene TRBV10-3; TRBD1 is a possible D gene (5 bases). Germline CDR1 ENHRY, CDR2 SYGVKD. Trimming took 10 bases from V and 3 from J, leaving 16 bases between them. CDR3 size: 14 residues.

The chain is built from TRBV12-3 or TRBV12-4 and TRBJ1-5; 8 bases agree with TRBD1. This CDR3 region has 15 residues. V was clipped by 8 bases and J by 1 base; unmatched bases: 7. The CDR3 DNA reads TGTGCCAGCCGAGGACAGGGAACGAGCAATCAGCCCCAGCATTTT. It codes for CASRGQGTSNQPQHF.

This clonotype was detected only a few times. In DNA form, the CDR3 reads TGTGCCAGCAGCCCCCTCCGCGGTAGCGCCTCGCGTGATACGCAGTATTTT. Translating gives CASSPLRGSASRDTQYF. The chain couples TRBV7-2 to TRBJ2-3; tentative D call: TRBD2 (5 bases). Germline V gene sequence: CDR1 SGHTA, CDR2 FQGNSA. The CDR3 has 17 residues. The V end lost 5 bases, the J end lost 6 bases, and 24 bases lay between the germline ends.

This clonotype appeared a few times. The DNA of the CDR3 is TGCGCCAGCAGCCAAGGGAAGGGACATACGTTCTCTGGGGCCAACGTCCTGACTTTC. It is translated as CASSQGKGHTFSGANVLTF. The J gene is TRBJ2-6, the V gene TRBV4-1; tentative D call: TRBD1 (6 bases). The V and J ends lost 1 base and 0 bases respectively, with 16 bases between them. Germline lookup yields CDR1 MGHRA and CDR2 YSYEKL. The CDR3 loop spans 19 amino acids.

This clonotype was seen only a few times. The chain couples TRBV7-2 to TRBJ2-2; TRBD2 matches at 8 bases. Germline CDR1 is SGHTA and CDR2 is FQGNSA. There are 14 residues in the CDR3. V was clipped by 5 bases and J by 4 bases; unmatched bases: 3. For the CDR3, the DNA is TGTGCCAGCAGCATGACTAGCGCCACCGGGGAGCTGTTTTTT. Its protein product is CASSMTSATGELFF.

This clonotype was picked up a small number of times. This chain links TRBV5-1 with TRBJ2-5, with 9 bases identical to TRBD2. The CDR3 totals 14 residues. In germline, CDR1 is SGHRS, CDR2 YFSETQ. V was clipped by 5 bases and J by 5 bases; unmatched bases: 7. The CDR3 is CASSGGRAGETQYF. CDR3 nucleotide sequence: TGCGCCAGCAGTGGCGGGAGGGCCGGTGAGACCCAGTACTTC.

This clonotype has just a few counts. The rearrangement links TRBV12-3 or TRBV12-4 to TRBJ1-2; D is uncertain. With 7 bases removed from V and 4 bases from J, the gap between germline ends came to 13 bases. The CDR3 length is 13 residues. CDR3 nucleotide sequence: TGTGCCAGCACCACGGGGTCGGCCTATGGCTACACCTTC. Protein: CASTTGSAYGYTF.

The CDR3 loop reads CSASKTGVADTQYF. The CDR3 region has the DNA TGCAGCGCATCGAAGACGGGGGTTGCAGATACGCAGTATTTT. The rearrangement uses TRBV29-1 and TRBJ2-3; D possibly corresponds to TRBD2 (6 bases). This CDR3 is built from 14 residues. Germline CDR1 SQVTM, CDR2 ANQGSEA. V was shortened by 7 bases and J by 4 bases, with 18 bases between the two germline ends.

This clonotype was counted between two and nine times. The chain carries TRBV29-1 and TRBJ2-7; D is ambiguous. CDR1 SQVTM and CDR2 ANQGSEA come from the germline V gene. This CDR3 has 11 residues. Trimming cost V 6 bases and J 0 bases, with 6 bases left between them. The chain's CDR3 is CSVDGSYEQYF. As DNA, the CDR3 is TGCAGCGTGGACGGCTCCTACGAGCAGTACTTC.

This clonotype was seen a few times. This sequence joins TRBV6-1 and TRBJ2-5; 11 bases map to TRBD2. Losses at the gene ends were 6 bases for V and 4 bases for J; bases not matched to a gene: 13. Germline V gives CDR1 MNHNS, CDR2 SASEGT. The CDR3 is made up of 17 amino acids. The CDR3 DNA reads TGTGCCAGCAGCTCCCCCTTTAGCGGGGGGGCTCGAGAGACCCAGTACTTC. Its protein product is CASSSPFSGGARETQYF.

J is TRBJ1-4 and V is TRBV7-6; no clear D gene. Trimming took off 2 bases at V and 5 bases at J, with 3 bases between the two ends. CDR3 length equals 12 residues. Germline CDR1 reads SGHVS; CDR2 reads FNYEAQ. The CDR3 DNA reads as TGTGCCAGCAGCTTATGGAATGAAAAACTGTTTTTT. This sequence encodes CASSLWNEKLFF.

This clonotype turned up a few times. This chain links TRBV5-1 with TRBJ2-6; 9 bases are a match to TRBD1. The J segment lost 0 bases and the V segment lost 4 bases, leaving 2 bases of the junction unmatched. Per germline, CDR1 SGHRS and CDR2 YFSETQ. This CDR3 spans 16 amino acids. This chain's CDR3 is CASSHRGLSGANVLTF. The CDR3 DNA is TGCGCCAGCAGCCACAGGGGGCTCTCTGGGGCCAACGTCCTGACTTTC.

There are a few counts of this clonotype. This sequence joins TRBV7-9 and TRBJ2-3; 11 bases fit TRBD2. The ends lost 4 bases at V and 4 bases at J; junction bases unmatched: 10. This CDR3 spans 17 amino acids. CDR1 SEHNR and CDR2 FQNEAQ come from the germline V gene (reference sequence). The CDR3 protein is CASSSRELAGEADTQYF. The CDR3 DNA reads as TGTGCCAGCAGCTCACGAGAACTAGCGGGAGAGGCAGATACGCAGTATTTT. Looking up the rest from reference TRBV7-9 and TRBJ2-3 gives the full variable domain: DTGVSQNPRHKITKRGQNVTFRCDPISEHNRLYWYRQTLGQGPEFLTYFQNEAQLEKSRLLSDRFSAERPKGSFSTLEIQRTEQGDSAMYLCASSSRELAGEADTQYFGPGTRLTVL.

J is TRBJ2-5 and V is TRBV20-1, with D possibly being TRBD1 (5 bases). Trimming removed 1 base from V and 1 base from J, with 13 bases in between. The CDR3 is 15 amino acids. Germline V CDR1 and CDR2: DFQATT, SNEGSKA (reference sequence). CDR3 amino acids: CSARGGRAIQETQYF. CDR3 bases: TGCAGTGCTAGAGGGGGCCGGGCAATCCAAGAGACCCAGTACTTC.

The rearrangement joins TRBV12-3 or TRBV12-4 to TRBJ1-4; D ambiguous. CDR3 length: 12 residues. V shed 5 bases and J shed 6 bases, with 7 bases lying between them. CDR3 amino acids: CASSVGDEKLFF. The DNA of the CDR3 is TGTGCCAGCAGTGTGGGAGATGAAAAACTGTTTTTT.